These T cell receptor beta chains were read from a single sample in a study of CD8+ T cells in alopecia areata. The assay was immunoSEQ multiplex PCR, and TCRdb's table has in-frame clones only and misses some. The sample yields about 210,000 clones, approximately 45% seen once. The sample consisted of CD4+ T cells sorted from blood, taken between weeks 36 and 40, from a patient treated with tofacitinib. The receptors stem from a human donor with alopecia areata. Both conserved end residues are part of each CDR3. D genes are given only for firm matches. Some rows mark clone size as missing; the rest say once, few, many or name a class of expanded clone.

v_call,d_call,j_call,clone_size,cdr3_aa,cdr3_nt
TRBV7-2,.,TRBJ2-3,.,CASSLNWVASATDTQYF,TGTGCCAGCAGCTTAAATTGGGTCGCGAGCGCTACAGATACGCAGTATTTT
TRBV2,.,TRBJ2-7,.,CASNQGRDEQYF,TGTGCCAGCAACCAGGGCAGGGACGAGCAGTACTTC
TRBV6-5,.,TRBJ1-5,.,CASSYSFDSNQPQHF,TGTGCCAGCAGTTACTCGTTTGACAGCAATCAGCCCCAGCATTTT
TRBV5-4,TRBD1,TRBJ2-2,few,CASSSGTGGIGELFF,TGTGCCAGCAGCTCCGGGACAGGGGGCATCGGGGAGCTGTTTTTT
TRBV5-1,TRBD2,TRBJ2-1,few,CASTETPGLAGGEQFF,TGCGCCAGCACCGAAACGCCGGGACTAGCGGGCGGTGAGCAGTTCTTC
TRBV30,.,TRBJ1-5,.,CAFVRENSNQPQHF,TGTGCCTTTGTCAGGGAGAATAGCAATCAGCCCCAGCATTTT
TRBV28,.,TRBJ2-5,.,CASTTVRGRAQYF,TGTGCCAGCACCACAGTACGGGGTCGGGCCCAGTACTTC
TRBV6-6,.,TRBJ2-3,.,CASSYDDTQYF,TGTGCCAGCAGTTACGATGATACGCAGTATTTT
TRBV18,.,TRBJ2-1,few,CASSPPSSNEQFF,TGTGCCAGCTCACCGCCATCCAGCAATGAGCAGTTCTTC
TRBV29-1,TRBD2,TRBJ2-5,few,CSVTTPGTRRELQYF,TGCAGCGTTACTACCCCTGGGACTAGGCGGGAGCTGCAGTACTTC
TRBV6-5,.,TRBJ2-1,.,CASKGGSGYNEQFF,TGTGCCAGCAAAGGTGGGAGCGGCTACAATGAGCAGTTCTTC
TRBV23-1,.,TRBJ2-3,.,CASNRQGNWDTQYF,TGCGCCAGCAATCGCCAAGGGAATTGGGATACGCAGTATTTT
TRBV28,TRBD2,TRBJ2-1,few,CASTIQSGRYEQFF,TGTGCCAGCACCATACAAAGCGGGAGATATGAGCAGTTCTTC
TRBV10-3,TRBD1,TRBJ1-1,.,CAIRTGQGGAFF,TGTGCCATCAGAACGGGACAGGGCGGGGCTTTCTTT
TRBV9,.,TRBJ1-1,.,CASSVGPGVNTEAFF,TGTGCCAGCAGCGTAGGCCCAGGGGTTAACACTGAAGCTTTCTTT
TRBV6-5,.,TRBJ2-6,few,CASFISPNNVLTF,TGTGCCAGCTTTATCAGTCCTAACAACGTCCTGACTTTC
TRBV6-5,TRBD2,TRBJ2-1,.,CATRTSGYNEQFF,TGTGCCACAAGGACTAGCGGCTACAATGAGCAGTTCTTC
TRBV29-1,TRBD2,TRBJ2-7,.,CSVEGLADSYEQYF,TGCAGCGTTGAGGGACTAGCGGACTCCTACGAGCAGTACTTC
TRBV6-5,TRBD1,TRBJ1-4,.,CASRPGTGYEKLFF,TGTGCCAGCAGACCCGGGACAGGATACGAAAAACTGTTTTTT
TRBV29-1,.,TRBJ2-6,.,CSVAGRDHNVLTF,TGCAGCGTAGCCGGACGGGACCACAACGTCCTGACTTTC
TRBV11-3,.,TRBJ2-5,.,CASSLYRQETQYF,TGTGCCAGCAGCTTATACAGGCAAGAGACCCAGTACTTC
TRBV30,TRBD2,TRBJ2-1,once,CAWSVGLAGVGEQFF,TGTGCCTGGAGTGTGGGACTAGCGGGAGTGGGGGAGCAGTTCTTC
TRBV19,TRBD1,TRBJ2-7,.,CASRRAQGSSYEQYF,TGTGCCAGTAGAAGGGCACAGGGGAGCTCCTACGAGCAGTACTTC
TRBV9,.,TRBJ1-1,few,CASSALGVRNTEAFF,TGTGCCAGCAGCGCTTTAGGGGTTCGGAACACTGAAGCTTTCTTT
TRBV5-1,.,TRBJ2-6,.,CASRPGGSGANVLTF,TGCGCCAGCAGGCCGGGTGGCTCTGGGGCCAACGTCCTGACTTTC
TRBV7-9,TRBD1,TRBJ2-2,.,CASSPRTGLRGTGELFF,TGTGCCAGCAGCCCCCGGACAGGGCTGAGGGGCACCGGGGAGCTGTTTTTT
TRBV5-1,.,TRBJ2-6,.,CASSLIGFGANVLTF,TGCGCCAGCAGCTTGATCGGGTTCGGGGCCAACGTCCTGACTTTC
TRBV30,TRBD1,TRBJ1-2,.,CAWRDPGQSLFYGYTF,TGTGCCTGGAGAGACCCGGGACAGAGTCTATTCTATGGCTACACCTTC
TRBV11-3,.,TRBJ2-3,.,CASSLGLNEITDTQYF,TGTGCCAGCAGCTTAGGGCTGAACGAGATCACAGATACGCAGTATTTT